This TCR beta chain emerged from a study of regulatory T cells in long-lasting Graves disease. Turning to the study itself: Antithyroid drug intake by newly diagnosed Graves' patients had lasted under 3 months.

This clonotype was seen more than once but under ten times. As for time point: newly diagnosed GD, antithyroid drugs for less than 3 months. After RNA was extracted from PBMCs, the TCR library was made from it. Investigators prepared the TCR beta libraries by applying iRepertoire HTBI primers and Arm-PCR of CDR3 regions. TCRdb recomputed calls from the multiplex PCR reads with MiXCR, one row per CDR3 protein. Among 350,000 to 400,000 distinct CDR3 sequences listed, roughly 17% were seen once. This same sample was also part of a study on T cells in Graves' hyperthyroidism and ophthalmopathy. Per that paper: Each patient was aged 18 to 65 and had newly diagnosed hyperthyroidism of under 2 months' duration. The study used the HTBI primer set for a first-round RT-PCR of the TCR CDR3. Classification by a 13 V-J model distinguished ophthalmopathy from stable hyperthyroidism.

The material was peripheral blood mononuclear cells (PBMCs), obtained at new diagnosis, from a patient treated with antithyroid drugs. The sequence came from a woman aged 18 to 35 with Graves disease.

For the CDR3, the DNA is TGTGCCAGCAGTACGCTGGATCAGCCCCAGCATTTT. Protein: CASSTLDQPQHF. This chain links TRBV6-1 with TRBJ1-5; no reliable D call. The germline V gene encodes CDR1 MNHNS and CDR2 SASEGT. This CDR3 region has 12 residues. Between the trimmed V and J ends, which lost 5 bases and 5 bases, there was a span of 7 bases.